Listed below are T cell receptor beta chains from one sample, sequenced in a study of T cell responses to AZD1222 COVID-19 vaccine. Assay: immunoSEQ multiplex PCR; the TCRdb copy retains only in-frame clones and omits some. The sample comprises about 130,000 clones, roughly 90% of which are singletons, and under 1.5% rests with the top ten. The sequencing here drew on peripheral blood, taken on day 0 of AZD1222 vaccination. Receptor source: an adult in good health. CDR3s include the opening cysteine and the closing phenylalanine or tryptophan. Fields, in order: V gene, J gene, CDR3 protein.

>TRBV7-7|TRBJ2-1
CASSLLGGSTITEQFF
>TRBV4-1|TRBJ1-5
CASSQEGNRGRQPQHF
>TRBV12-3/TRBV12-4|TRBJ2-5
CASRPGTGETQYF
>TRBV6-1|TRBJ1-3
CASSESNSGNTIYF
>TRBV5-1|TRBJ2-1
CASSNPQGVPYNEQFF
>TRBV5-1|TRBJ1-5
CASSPNGQEQPQHF
>TRBV7-3|TRBJ1-6
CASRAGGDNSPLHF
>TRBV6-6|TRBJ2-7
CASSRQDEQYF
>TRBV5-1|TRBJ1-4
CASDGVGRLNEKLFF
>TRBV18|TRBJ2-3
CASSPPRQGGTDTQYF
>TRBV19|TRBJ1-5
CASSVTVNQPQHF
>TRBV24-1|TRBJ1-5
CATSDGRERQPQHF
>TRBV7-2|TRBJ2-3
CASSLSGVLGTQYF
>TRBV3-1/TRBV3-2|TRBJ1-4
CASSQAERGLNEKLFF
>TRBV6-5|TRBJ1-2
CASSYLPGQGSGYTF
>TRBV5-1|TRBJ2-2
CASSLGLTENTGELFF
>TRBV2|TRBJ1-5
CASSESVGEQPQHF
>TRBV7-2|TRBJ2-3
CASSFGLVTDTQYF
>TRBV24-1|TRBJ1-5
CATSDLRKHRVPNQPQHF
>TRBV18|TRBJ1-1
CASSQPLQGRTEAFF
>TRBV27|TRBJ2-3
CASSLVGQGSDTQYF
>TRBV6-2/TRBV6-3|TRBJ2-5
CASSRGTQETQYF
>TRBV19|TRBJ1-3
CASSMGQGTGNTIYF
>TRBV2|TRBJ2-2
CASCPGTGRTGELFF
>TRBV3-1/TRBV3-2|TRBJ2-1
CASSFTSGGTNEQFF
>TRBV4-1|TRBJ2-5
CASSQEWVETQYF
>TRBV19|TRBJ2-3
CASSIRLSDTQYF
>TRBV6-5|TRBJ2-7
CASSPPSGGLYEQYF
>TRBV9|TRBJ1-3
CASSVGTGARVGNTIYF
>TRBV5-6|TRBJ2-2
CASSSRDRGNTGELFF
>TRBV2|TRBJ2-1
CASRGSSGGYYNEQFF
>TRBV7-6|TRBJ1-6
CASSPRPLRDNSPLHF
>TRBV10-3|TRBJ1-1
CAISDGTRGGTEAFF
>TRBV27|TRBJ2-1
CASSSRPISTSGKYNEQFF
>TRBV6-5|TRBJ1-6
CASRLGQGYNSPLHF
>TRBV6-5|TRBJ1-1
CASSIPGQGTEAFF
>TRBV5-1|TRBJ2-2
CASSPLGLAGGVGELFF
>TRBV7-2|TRBJ2-5
CASSYPMDRDFQETQYF
>TRBV7-2|TRBJ1-2
CASSFAGVNGYTF